These 25 T cell receptor beta chains were all obtained from the same sample, sequenced in a study of shared clonotypes between healthy human individuals. Produced via immunoSEQ multiplex PCR; TCRdb's table is partial and in-frame only. This sample carries over 750,000 clones, roughly 96% of them seen once, and the ten largest clones take roughly 0.23%. Terminally differentiated effector memory CD45RA+ cells were left out of the naive CD8 fraction, which was CD45RO-negative and positively selected for CCR7. The specimen was naive CD8+ T cells sorted from blood. Receptors originate from a man between 25 and 39 years old in good health.

The CDR3 DNA sequence: TGTGCCAGCAGCTTACTCTCAGCGGGAGGGTACAATGAGCAGTTCTTC. Its translation is CASSLLSAGGYNEQFF. The chain links TRBV7-2 to TRBJ2-1, with 10 bases lining up with TRBD2. J gave up 4 bases and V 2 bases, and 5 bases lay outside the gene matches. Germline CDR1 reads SGHTA; CDR2 reads FQGNSA. This CDR3 contains 16 residues.

The V and J genes are TRBV7-2 and TRBJ2-7; 7 bases are shared with TRBD2. V trimming: 1 base; J trimming: 3 bases; junction bases outside the gene matches: 6. The CDR3 loop spans 15 amino acids. The germline gives CDR1 SGHTA, CDR2 FQGNSA. CDR3 nucleotide sequence: TGTGCCAGCAGCTTAGATGTTTGGGAGGGCTACGAGCAGTACTTC. Its protein is CASSLDVWEGYEQYF.

V gene TRBV27 combines with J gene TRBJ2-7; 12 bases match TRBD2. This CDR3 is built from 15 residues. V lost 6 bases, J lost 7 bases, and 10 bases stayed unmatched. The germline V gene has CDR1 MNHEY and CDR2 SMNVEV (reference sequence). In DNA form, the CDR3 reads TGTGCCAGCAGCCAGCGACTAGCGGGAGTCGAGGAGCAGTACTTC. Encoded protein: CASSQRLAGVEEQYF.

The chain joins TRBV28 to TRBJ2-1; D gene uncertain. Germline V lookup: CDR1 MDHEN, CDR2 SYDVKM. Trimming took off 3 bases at V and 0 bases at J, with 12 bases between the two ends. CDR3 length: 16 amino acids. CDR3 sequence: CASSFDSHSSYNEQFF. The CDR3 DNA is TGTGCCAGCAGTTTTGACTCTCATAGCTCCTACAATGAGCAGTTCTTC.

V and J are TRBV4-1 and TRBJ1-1; D is uncertain. This CDR3 contains 13 residues. Trimming stripped 1 base from V and 2 bases from J, with 5 bases between. Germline loops: CDR1 MGHRA, CDR2 YSYEKL. This CDR3 is CASSQASNTEAFF. For the CDR3, the DNA is TGCGCCAGCAGCCAAGCCAGCAACACTGAAGCTTTCTTT.

This clone showed up just once. The CDR3 reads CASSLKGRKMDEQYF. DNA for the CDR3: TGTGCCAGCAGTTTAAAAGGGCGTAAGATGGACGAGCAGTACTTC. The chain joins TRBV27 to TRBJ2-7; D is unclear. Looked up from germline, CDR1 is MNHEY and CDR2 is SMNVEV (reference sequence). Deletions cut 2 bases from V and 5 bases from J, with 16 bases between. There are 15 residues in the CDR3.

This chain connects TRBV12-5 to TRBJ2-2, with TRBD2 matching over 10 bases. The CDR3 runs 20 residues. After removal of 0 bases from V and 4 bases from J, the junction contained 14 bases not matched to a gene. The V gene's germline CDR1 is LGHNT and CDR2 FRNRAP. CDR3 nucleotide sequence: TGTGCTAGTGGTTTGGTAGACGCTAGCGGGAGTTTAATGGGCACCGGGGAGCTGTTTTTT. The encoded protein is CASGLVDASGSLMGTGELFF.

CDR3 sequence: CASSYGVSGANVLTF. CDR3 nucleotides: TGTGCCAGCAGTTACGGTGTGTCTGGGGCCAACGTCCTGACTTTC. The chain carries TRBV6-5 and TRBJ2-6, with no clear D. V was trimmed by 2 bases and J by 1 base, leaving 6 bases between them. The CDR3 contains 15 residues. Germline CDR1 and CDR2: MNHEY and SVGAGI.

The chain joins TRBV6-6 to TRBJ1-2; no firm D call. Between the trimmed V and J ends, which lost 7 bases and 0 bases, there was a span of 12 bases. The V gene's germline CDR1 is MNHNY and CDR2 SVGAGI (reference sequence). The CDR3 sequence is 14 residues long. The CDR3 bases are TGTGCCAGCAACCCGCCTTCACCTAACTATGGCTACACCTTC. Its translation: CASNPPSPNYGYTF.

The rearrangement joins TRBV29-1 to TRBJ2-7, with 7 nucleotides matching TRBD2. CDR3 length: 15 amino acids. J gave up 2 bases and V 2 bases, and 9 bases lay outside the gene matches. Germline-derived CDR1 and CDR2 are SQVTM and ANQGSEA. CDR3 in DNA: TGCAGCGTTGAATCTGGGGCTAGCGGAACCTACGAGCAGTACTTC. Translation: CSVESGASGTYEQYF.

J is TRBJ1-1 and V is TRBV29-1, with TRBD1 as a possible D gene (5 bases). Germline V lookup: CDR1 SQVTM, CDR2 ANQGSEA. The CDR3 sequence is 15 residues long. Trimming removed 5 bases from V and 5 bases from J, with 21 bases in between. The CDR3 protein is CSVPRLRPGGTEAFF. The CDR3 coding sequence is TGCAGCGTTCCACGATTGAGACCGGGGGGGACTGAAGCTTTCTTT.

The gene calls are TRBV9 and TRBJ2-1; TRBD1 matches 7 bases. Looked up from germline, CDR1 is SGDLS and CDR2 is YYNGEE. This CDR3 is built from 15 residues. J was trimmed by 1 base and V by 4 bases; bases with no gene match: 5. The CDR3 protein is CASSTQGVSYNEQFF. In DNA, the CDR3 is TGTGCCAGCAGCACTCAGGGGGTGTCCTACAATGAGCAGTTCTTC.

The chain employs TRBV6-1 and TRBJ2-2; D remains unclear. There are 14 residues in the CDR3. The V gene's germline CDR1 is MNHNS and CDR2 SASEGT. Trimming pared 4 bases from V and 2 bases from J, leaving 8 bases between. Here the CDR3 reads CASSGQTNTGELFF. The CDR3, as DNA: TGTGCCAGCAGTGGGCAGACCAACACCGGGGAGCTGTTTTTT.

The rearrangement links TRBV9 to TRBJ1-1; TRBD1 matches 7 bases. From germline, CDR1 is SGDLS and CDR2 YYNGEE. The CDR3 extends over 18 amino acids. V lost 4 bases to trimming and J lost 1 base; unmatched junction nucleotides: 16. The CDR3 DNA follows: TGTGCCAGCAGCTCCGTTAAGGGGGACAGAGGACAGAACACTGAAGCTTTCTTT. It is translated as CASSSVKGDRGQNTEAFF. Combining the CDR3 with reference TRBV9 and TRBJ1-1 gives the whole variable domain DSGVTQTPKHLITATGQRVTLRCSPRSGDLSVYWYQQSLDQGLQFLIQYYNGEERAKGNILERFSAQQFPDLHSELNLSSLELGDSALYFCASSSVKGDRGQNTEAFFGQGTRLTVV.

The chain links TRBV4-3 to TRBJ2-3, with D possibly matching TRBD2 (6 bases). This CDR3 has 16 residues. Per germline, CDR1 LGHNA and CDR2 YSLEER. The V and J ends lost 5 bases and 0 bases respectively, with 15 bases between them. DNA of the CDR3: TGCGCCAGCAGCTCACAGCCCGGGACTAGCACAGATACGCAGTATTTT. It specifies CASSSQPGTSTDTQYF.

The chain carries TRBV7-6 and TRBJ2-7, with 7 bases fitting TRBD2. V was pared by 3 bases and J by 5 bases, with 10 bases of the junction left unmatched. The CDR3 loop spans 15 amino acids. Germline V gene data show CDR1 as SGHVS and CDR2 as FNYEAQ. The CDR3 region has the DNA TGTGCCAGCAGCTTGCTCGGGCGGGAGCGCGACGAGCAGTACTTC. It yields the protein CASSLLGRERDEQYF.

The DNA of the CDR3 is TGCGCCAGCAGCTTGAGCCGACAGGGAACCTACGAGCAGTACTTC. Translation gives CASSLSRQGTYEQYF. The rearrangement joins TRBV5-1 to TRBJ2-7, with 7 bases lining up with TRBD1. Trimming at V came to 1 base and at J to 2 bases, leaving 6 bases not matched to a gene. Germline V gene data show CDR1 as SGHRS and CDR2 as YFSETQ. The CDR3 length is 15 residues.

The gene calls are TRBV19 and TRBJ1-2; D gene ambiguous. Per the germline V gene, CDR1 is LNHDA and CDR2 is SQIVND (reference sequence). V lost 3 bases to trimming and J lost 4 bases, with 12 bases between them. CDR3 length: 14 amino acids. The DNA of the CDR3 is TGTGCCAGTAGTATGTCAGGCAGCCCCTATGGCTACACCTTC. Protein: CASSMSGSPYGYTF.

This chain links TRBV4-1 with TRBJ2-7; D gene uncertain. In germline, CDR1 is MGHRA, CDR2 YSYEKL. With 0 bases removed from V and 0 bases from J, the gap between germline ends came to 12 bases. This CDR3 contains 16 residues. The CDR3 nucleotides are TGCGCCAGCAGCCAAGATTACGGGCAGGCCTCCTACGAGCAGTACTTC. Translating gives CASSQDYGQASYEQYF.

This chain uses TRBV10-2 with TRBJ2-1, with 14 bases identical to TRBD2. The CDR3 loop spans 18 amino acids. Germline assignment: CDR1 WSHSY and CDR2 SAAADI. Trimming cost V 6 bases and J 5 bases; bases outside gene matches: 12. CDR3 sequence reads: CASRGLAGELGPHNEQFF. The DNA for the CDR3 is TGCGCCAGCAGGGGACTAGCGGGAGAGTTGGGGCCTCACAATGAGCAGTTCTTC.

This clone was counted once. Other DNA sequences from this sample encode an identical CDR3 as well. This chain uses TRBV5-6 with TRBJ2-7, with 8 nucleotides matching TRBD2. The ends lost 4 bases at V and 2 bases at J; junction bases unmatched: 2. CDR1 and CDR2 from the germline V gene are SGHDT and YYEEEE. The CDR3 runs 13 residues. Here the CDR3 DNA reads TGTGCCAGCAGCAGCGGGAGTCCCTACGAGCAGTACTTC. Residues: CASSSGSPYEQYF.

The chain couples TRBV2 to TRBJ2-7, with 10 bases matching TRBD1. V gave up 6 bases and J gave up 3 bases; unmatched junction bases: 5. The CDR3 has 14 residues. CDR1 SNHLY and CDR2 FYNNEI come from the germline V gene. CDR3 protein: CASRGQGTYYEQYF. CDR3 nucleotide sequence: TGTGCCAGCAGGGGACAGGGGACTTACTACGAGCAGTACTTC.

V and J are TRBV5-1 and TRBJ2-5; TRBD2 is a possible D gene (6 bases). The CDR3 runs 16 residues. V gave up 0 bases and J gave up 2 bases, with 14 bases separating them. CDR1 is SGHRS, CDR2 YFSETQ, per germline. The CDR3 DNA reads TGCGCCAGCAGCTTGGGGCTTAGCGGAACGCAAGAGACCCAGTACTTC. Translated: CASSLGLSGTQETQYF.

The CDR3 coding sequence is TGTGCCAGCAGCACACCCAGCGGACTCAGCTCCTACAATGAGCAGTTCTTC. It specifies CASSTPSGLSSYNEQFF. The chain joins TRBV7-9 to TRBJ2-1; maybe TRBD2 (5 bases). Germline loops: CDR1 SEHNR, CDR2 FQNEAQ (reference sequence). The CDR3 totals 17 residues. The V gene lost 5 bases and the J gene lost 0 bases, with 17 bases spanning the gap.

The rearrangement links TRBV29-1 to TRBJ2-5, with D possibly being TRBD2 (6 bases). Germline lookup yields CDR1 SQVTM and CDR2 ANQGSEA. CDR3 size: 11 residues. V lost 6 bases, J lost 10 bases, and 15 bases lay in between. The CDR3 DNA sequence: TGCAGCGTCTCCGGCGGGGTAGACCAGTACTTC. Amino acid sequence: CSVSGGVDQYF.